The present TCR beta chain was sequenced within a study of blood T cell repertoires in COVID-19 (dated by TCRdb to about 2020). For the study in its entirety: The collaborator samples originated in the United States, Italy and Spain and spanned the acute and convalescent phases of COVID-19. The prospective study material was composed of cDNA or gDNA derived from T cells, B-cell-depleted T cells, or PBMCs. The dataset comprised deeply sampled blood TCRbeta repertoires from subjects exposed to, actively infected with, or recovered from COVID-19. A freely available public database, intended as a resource for researchers studying the immune response to SARS-CoV-2, is where the repertoires were released. Samples came from the ongoing ImmuneRACE study (first 160 participants) plus 1,254 subjects from 6 global collaborators. A de-identified subject ID, COVID-19 status, age in years and sex were almost always included in the sample metadata. Where available, HLA class I and class II types were taken from metadata supplied by the sample provider and were not determined by assay-based typing.

TCRbeta CDR3 regions were amplified from genomic DNA by means of the immunoSEQ Assay, a bias-controlled multiplex PCR. Turning to the authors' computational methods: The number of nucleated cells in each sample was estimated by amplification of reference gene primers within the assay. Sequence reads were collapsed and filtered to measure the absolute abundance of every unique TCRbeta CDR3 rearrangement. For each sample, productive Simpson clonality was calculated as the square root of Simpson's diversity index across productive rearrangements. TCRdb stores this immuneACCESS table with in-frame sequences only. Part of the clones is absent; in the studies checked, under half of the shortfall reflects unresolved V genes, and no reason is known for the rest. The V and J calls and the clone size are those of that table, but D and trimming were determined from the DNA. The sample profile shows about 61,000 clones; over 75% of them were found once. Together, the top ten hold roughly 22% of the sample.

Collaborating institutions collected whole blood in K2EDTA tubes following their own protocols. For TCRbeta analysis, collaborators shipped samples in one of three forms: frozen whole blood, isolated PBMCs, or DNA extracted from either of those sample types. General findings and caveats noted by the study authors: Clinical and demographic metadata were provided uncurated, with the amount varying by source and participant.

A remark on this clone: This receptor's antigen is unknown. No base quality values were provided; no much bigger clone lies one nucleotide off.

The sample comprised peripheral blood. The receptor was isolated from a man at least 80 years old with active or convalescent COVID-19.

The DNA sequence is TGTGCCAGCAGCCGTGACGACAGGATAAATTCACCCCTCCACTTT. Translation gives CASSRDDRINSPLHF. Recombination connected TRBV3-1 (or the pseudogene TRBV3-2) to TRBJ1-6; a tentative D call is TRBD1 (6 bases match). Relative to germline, V is 4 bases shorter and J is 7 bases shorter, with 14 bases between their ends. The CDR3 has 15 amino acids, counting the end cysteine and phenylalanine. Solely the CDR3 DNA is kept, with 45 bases framed from the first base. Per the germline V gene (reference sequence), LGHDT is the CDR1 and YNNKEL is the CDR2.